The 8 T cell receptor beta chains below come from one sample, sequenced in a study of T cell responses to AZD1222 COVID-19 vaccine. TCRdb keeps only in-frame clones here, not all; method: immunoSEQ multiplex PCR. Of 130,000 to 150,000 clones in the sample, about nine tenths are singletons; the top ten hold roughly 3.1%. The material was peripheral blood, obtained on day 0 of AZD1222 vaccination. The receptors were sampled from an adult in good health.

The chain has TRBV2 and TRBJ2-5, with D possibly being TRBD1 or TRBD2 (5 bases each). CDR1 is SNHLY, CDR2 FYNNEI, per germline. CDR3 size: 13 residues. With 8 bases removed from V and 11 bases from J, the gap between germline ends came to 21 bases. In DNA, the CDR3 is TGTGCCAGCGGATCGACAGCTTTTGAGGGGCAGTACTTC. Its translation is CASGSTAFEGQYF.

V gene TRBV7-9 combines with J gene TRBJ2-2, with D possibly being TRBD1 (5 bases). Germline lookup yields CDR1 SEHNR and CDR2 FQNEAQ (reference sequence). Trimming stripped 5 bases from V and 5 bases from J, with 21 bases between. The CDR3 sequence is 17 residues long. The CDR3 nucleotides are TGTGCCAGCAGCCTCCCCTGGCTGGGGCAGGAGACCGGGGAGCTGTTTTTT. Protein: CASSLPWLGQETGELFF. Together with reference TRBV7-9 and TRBJ2-2, the CDR3 gives the full variable domain: DTGVSQNPRHKITKRGQNVTFRCDPISEHNRLYWYRQTLGQGPEFLTYFQNEAQLEKSRLLSDRFSAERPKGSFSTLEIQRTEQGDSAMYLCASSLPWLGQETGELFFGEGSRLTVL.

J is TRBJ1-2 and V is TRBV7-9; D remains unclear. The CDR3 is 15 amino acids. The germline V gene encodes CDR1 SEHNR and CDR2 FQNEAQ (reference sequence). V was pared by 5 bases and J by 0 bases, with 13 bases between. CDR3 nucleotides: TGTGCCAGCAGCATAACGGGCATCACTAACTATGGCTACACCTTC. It translates to CASSITGITNYGYTF.

J is TRBJ2-3 and V is TRBV6-2 or TRBV6-3; D is unclear. The germline V gene has CDR1 MNHEY and CDR2 SVGEGT. Trimming stripped 6 bases from V and 7 bases from J, with 17 bases between. This CDR3 region has 14 residues. The CDR3 coding sequence is TGTGCCAGCAGCCCCACCATATACTCACATACGCAGTATTTT. Its translation: CASSPTIYSHTQYF.

The chain links TRBV9 to TRBJ2-2, with 9 bases that match TRBD2. V gave up 1 base and J gave up 3 bases; unmatched junction bases: 4. The CDR3 contains 16 residues. Germline V gene sequence: CDR1 SGDLS, CDR2 YYNGEE. Here the CDR3 DNA reads TGTGCCAGCAGCGTATTTACTAGCGGGTACACCGGGGAGCTGTTTTTT. It is translated as CASSVFTSGYTGELFF.

The chain uses TRBV19 and TRBJ2-3, with 9 bases that match TRBD2. With V trimmed by 5 bases and J by 4 bases, 7 bases remained unmatched. The CDR3 consists of 15 residues. The germline CDR1 and CDR2 sequences are LNHDA and SQIVND (reference sequence). The CDR3 DNA reads TGTGCCAGTAGTTACCGCGGGGGGGCCCCAGATACGCAGTATTTT. It codes for CASSYRGGAPDTQYF.

This clone was detected a few times. The chain uses TRBV19 and TRBJ2-3; D is undetermined. The CDR3 has 14 amino acids. Germline CDR1 LNHDA, CDR2 SQIVND (reference sequence). V lost 6 bases and J lost 3, with 13 bases in between. In DNA, the CDR3 is TGTGCCAGTAGCCGGGTTTTTAATACAGATACGCAGTATTTT. Its protein is CASSRVFNTDTQYF.

This chain uses TRBV19 with TRBJ2-5; a weak D match, TRBD2 (6 bases). CDR1 and CDR2 from the germline V gene are LNHDA and SQIVND (reference sequence). Between the trimmed V and J ends, which lost 7 bases and 5 bases, there was a span of 17 bases. The CDR3 covers 14 residues. The chain's CDR3 is CASNLNGGSETQYF. In nucleotides, the CDR3 is TGTGCCAGTAACCTTAACGGGGGATCGGAGACCCAGTACTTC.